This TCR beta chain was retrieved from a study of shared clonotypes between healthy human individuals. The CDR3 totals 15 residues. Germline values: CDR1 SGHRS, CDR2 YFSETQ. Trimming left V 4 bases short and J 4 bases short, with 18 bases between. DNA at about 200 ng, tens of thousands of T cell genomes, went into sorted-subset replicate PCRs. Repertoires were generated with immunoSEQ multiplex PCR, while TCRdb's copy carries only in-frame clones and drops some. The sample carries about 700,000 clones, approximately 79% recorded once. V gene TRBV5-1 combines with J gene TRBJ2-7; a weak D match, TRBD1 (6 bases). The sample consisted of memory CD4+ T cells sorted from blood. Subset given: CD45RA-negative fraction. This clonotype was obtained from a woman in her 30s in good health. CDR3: CASSRQGIGPYEQYF. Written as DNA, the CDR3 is TGCGCCAGCAGCCGGCAGGGGATCGGCCCTTACGAGCAGTACTTC.